The 14 T cell receptor beta chains in this list originate from one sample, sequenced in a study of T cell changes during pregnancy in multiple sclerosis. Clones were read by immunoSEQ multiplex PCR, and TCRdb kept only the in-frame ones, dropping some. The sample lists some 40,000 clones; 85% to 90% were seen once. The sample was CD4+ T cells from peripheral blood mononuclear cells, taken in the first trimester of pregnancy. Receptors were obtained from a female donor with multiple sclerosis, enrolled in a pregnancy study.

The J gene is TRBJ2-6, the V gene TRBV6-4, with D perhaps TRBD1 (6 bases). Trimming left V 0 bases short and J 2 bases short, with 8 bases between. This CDR3 region has 16 residues. Germline CDR1 is MRHNA and CDR2 is SNTAGT. As DNA, the CDR3 is TGTGCCAGCAGTGACTCTCACAGGGCTGGGGCCAACGTCCTGACTTTC. Its protein product is CASSDSHRAGANVLTF.

This chain connects TRBV4-1 to TRBJ2-3, with 8 bases that match TRBD2. The CDR3 spans 14 residues. With 5 bases clipped from V and 6 bases from J, the junction kept 7 bases outside the gene matches. The germline gives CDR1 MGHRA, CDR2 YSYEKL. CDR3 nucleotides: TGCGCCAGCAGCATCGGCCGGGGGGGGGATACGCAGTATTTT. Its protein is CASSIGRGGDTQYF.

The chain uses TRBV27 and TRBJ2-7, with a tentative D call TRBD1 (6 bases). Deletions cut 0 bases from V and 0 bases from J, with 15 bases between. CDR1 and CDR2 (germline): MNHEY, SMNVEV (reference sequence). The CDR3 has 17 residues. The CDR3 DNA sequence: TGTGCCAGCAGTTTATCGTATTGGGGGCAACCCTCCTACGAGCAGTACTTC. This gives the protein CASSLSYWGQPSYEQYF.

The chain links TRBV12-5 to TRBJ2-1, with TRBD1 identical over 8 bases. The junction had 10 bases not matched to a gene; V was cut back by 5 bases and J by 10 bases. Germline V gives CDR1 LGHNT, CDR2 FRNRAP. The CDR3 loop spans 14 amino acids. The CDR3 loop is CASGMETGASEQFF. CDR3 DNA sequence: TGTGCTAGTGGTATGGAGACAGGGGCTTCAGAGCAGTTCTTC.

The chain links TRBV7-2 to TRBJ2-3; 9 nucleotides align to TRBD1. The V segment lost 5 bases and the J segment 5 bases; nucleotides outside the gene matches: 11. The CDR3 loop spans 16 amino acids. From germline, CDR1 is SGHTA and CDR2 FQGNSA. In DNA, the CDR3 is TGTGCCAGCAGCCCCGGGACAGGGAAAAGGGGAGATACGCAGTATTTT. The encoded protein is CASSPGTGKRGDTQYF.

The chain uses TRBV19 and TRBJ1-5; TRBD1 is a possible D gene (6 bases). Per the germline V gene, CDR1 is LNHDA and CDR2 is SQIVND (reference sequence). The V end lost 5 bases, the J end lost 0 bases, and 23 bases lay between the germline ends. The CDR3 loop spans 19 amino acids. CDR3 coding DNA: TGTGCCAGTAGTGCTGATCGGACAGATTTTTATTATAGCAATCAGCCCCAGCATTTT. It yields the protein CASSADRTDFYYSNQPQHF.

This sequence joins TRBV19 and TRBJ2-7; 7 bases match TRBD1. The length of the CDR3 is 12 residues. With V trimmed by 10 bases and J by 3 bases, 6 bases remained unmatched. Germline CDR1 and CDR2: LNHDA and SQIVND (reference sequence). The chain's CDR3 is CATSDRLYEQYF. CDR3 DNA sequence: TGTGCCACCTCGGACAGGCTCTACGAGCAGTACTTC. The complete variable domain, with remaining parts taken from reference TRBV19 and TRBJ2-7, reads DGGITQSPKYLFRKEGQNVTLSCEQNLNHDAMYWYRQDPGQGLRLIYYSQIVNDFQKGDIAEGYSVSREKKESFPLTVTSAQKNPTAFYLCATSDRLYEQYFGPGTRLTVT.

This clone has just one count. The chain recombines TRBV19 with TRBJ1-4; D uncertain. The V end lost 5 bases, the J end lost 4 bases, and 11 bases lay between the germline ends. Looked up from germline, CDR1 is LNHDA and CDR2 is SQIVND (reference sequence). This CDR3 is built from 14 residues. CDR3 nucleotide sequence: TGTGCCAGTAGTGTACGGGGTCTTAATGAAAAACTGTTTTTT. Its protein is CASSVRGLNEKLFF.

The CDR3 loop is CASSYAAGIIETQYF. The CDR3 DNA sequence: TGTGCCAGCTCATACGCAGCGGGAATCATCGAGACCCAGTACTTC. The chain links TRBV18 to TRBJ2-5, with TRBD2 matching over 7 bases. Germline CDR1 is KGHSH and CDR2 is LQKENI. V dropped 5 bases and J dropped 5; count of bases not matched to a gene: 11. This CDR3 spans 15 amino acids.

The rearrangement joins TRBV25-1 to TRBJ2-2; 8 positions match TRBD1. V gave up 4 bases and J gave up 7 bases; unmatched junction bases: 5. CDR3 length: 14 residues. Germline assignment: CDR1 MGHDK and CDR2 SYGVNS. In nucleotides, the CDR3 is TGTGCCAGCAGTGCCTGGACAGGGAGCGGGGAGCTGTTTTTT. It yields the protein CASSAWTGSGELFF.

The CDR3 region has the DNA TGTGCCAGCAGTGAACTACGCCGCGGCGAGCAGTACTTC. It codes for CASSELRRGEQYF. This chain joins TRBV2 and TRBJ2-7, with no clear D. Trimming shortened V by 2 bases and J by 6 bases, and 11 bases separated the two germline ends. The germline gives CDR1 SNHLY, CDR2 FYNNEI. The CDR3 spans 13 residues. Complete variable domain (other parts from reference TRBV2 and TRBJ2-7): EPEVTQTPSHQVTQMGQEVILRCVPISNHLYFYWYRQILGQKVEFLVSFYNNEISEKSEIFDDQFSVERPDGSNFTLKIRSTKLEDSAMYFCASSELRRGEQYFGPGTRLTVT.

This clone was seen just once. V and J are TRBV30 and TRBJ2-5; D remains unclear. Germline V lookup: CDR1 GTSNPN, CDR2 SVGIG (reference sequence). The CDR3 loop spans 14 amino acids. V shed 0 bases and J shed 7 bases, with 15 bases lying between them. CDR3 DNA: TGTGCCTGGAGTGTAACCGCTGGGCTGAGGACCCAGTACTTC. Translating gives CAWSVTAGLRTQYF.

V gene TRBV5-1 combines with J gene TRBJ2-1; 13 bases fit TRBD2. The trim removed 5 bases at V and 4 bases at J, leaving 3 bases unmatched. Germline V gene lookup returns CDR1 SGHRS and CDR2 YFSETQ. CDR3 length: 15 amino acids. The DNA for the CDR3 is TGCGCCAGCAGTACTAGCGGGAGGGTATACAATGAGCAGTTCTTC. Encoded protein: CASSTSGRVYNEQFF.

V gene TRBV5-4 combines with J gene TRBJ1-2, with 10 bases identical to TRBD1. The germline V gene has CDR1 SGHNT and CDR2 YYREEE (reference sequence). This CDR3 is built from 15 residues. Trimming at V came to 4 bases and at J to 4 bases, leaving 7 bases not matched to a gene. CDR3 nucleotide sequence: TGTGCCAGCAGCCCCAGGGACAGGGGTTCCTATGGCTACACCTTC. The encoded protein is CASSPRDRGSYGYTF.